A selection of T cell receptor beta chains follows, all from one sample in a study of blood T cell repertoires in COVID-19. Only in-frame clones appear in the TCRdb table, and some are missing; sequencing was by immunoSEQ multiplex PCR. The sample has approximately 240,000 clones; approximately 82% are singletons. The specimen was peripheral blood. All receptors derive from a woman in her thirties or forties who had recovered from COVID-19. CDR3s include the opening cysteine and the closing phenylalanine or tryptophan. D genes are given only for firm matches. Size is stated for part of the rows, as once, few or many counts, or as a class when the clone is expanded.

clone_size j_call v_call d_call cdr3_nt cdr3_aa
. TRBJ2-6 TRBV7-9 TRBD2 TGTGCCAGCAGCTGGGGACTAGCGGGGGGAGGCGGGGCCAACGTCCTGACTTTC CASSWGLAGGGGANVLTF
. TRBJ2-3 TRBV7-6 TRBD2 TGTGCCAGCAGCCGTATGACGGTCGGGGGAGGGGCAGATACGCAGTATTTT CASSRMTVGGGADTQYF
once TRBJ2-5 TRBV30 TRBD2 TGTGCCTGGACTAGCGGGGGCTTGGCCCAAGAGACCCAGTACTTC CAWTSGGLAQETQYF
. TRBJ1-4 TRBV18 TRBD1 TGTGCCAGCTCACCCCGGACAGGGACCAATGAAAAACTGTTTTTT CASSPRTGTNEKLFF
. TRBJ1-2 TRBV7-2 TRBD1 TGTGCCAGCAGCTTAGCAGACAGGGATGATGGCTACACCTTC CASSLADRDDGYTF
. TRBJ1-5 TRBV29-1 TRBD1 TGCAGCGTTTCGGACAGGCTGGGGCAGCCCCAGCATTTT CSVSDRLGQPQHF
. TRBJ1-1 TRBV19 . TGTGCCAGTAGTATAGCGGGATTAAACACTGAAGCTTTCTTT CASSIAGLNTEAFF
. TRBJ1-1 TRBV6-5 . TGTGCCAGCAGTTCCCCGGGTCCGGCGATTGAAGCTTTCTTT CASSSPGPAIEAFF
. TRBJ2-2 TRBV6-1 TRBD1 TGTGCCAGCAGTACACCGGACAGGGCAACCCGGGAGCTGTTTTTT CASSTPDRATRELFF
. TRBJ2-7 TRBV3-1/TRBV3-2 . TGTGCCAGCAGCCAAGCCCACGACAACGAGCAGTACTTC CASSQAHDNEQYF
. TRBJ2-3 TRBV5-1 . TGCGCCAGCAGCCCCGGTCAATCCGAGGCAGATACGCAGTATTTT CASSPGQSEADTQYF
. TRBJ1-2 TRBV9 TRBD1 TGTGCCAGCTCACCCCGGGACAGTTATGGCTACACCTTC CASSPRDSYGYTF
. TRBJ2-1 TRBV7-2 . TGTGCCAGCAGTTTCGCAGATGAGCAGTTCTTC CASSFADEQFF
. TRBJ1-1 TRBV11-2 . TGTGCCAGCAGCCGTAATACTATAAACATGAACACTGAAGCTTTCTTT CASSRNTINMNTEAFF
once TRBJ2-3 TRBV6-2/TRBV6-3 TRBD2 TGTGCCAGCAGTTACTCTGGACTAGGAGACTCAGATACGCAGTATTTT CASSYSGLGDSDTQYF
. TRBJ2-2 TRBV10-3 TRBD2 TGTGCCACGGGGGGGACGGGACTGACGAACACCGGGGAGCTGTTTTTT CATGGTGLTNTGELFF
. TRBJ2-1 TRBV10-1 . TGCGCCAGCAGTGCGGGGGGCGCCTACAATGAGCAGTTCTTC CASSAGGAYNEQFF
. TRBJ2-5 TRBV11-2 . TGTGCCAGCAGCTCATCTATGCAAGAGACCCAGTACTTC CASSSSMQETQYF
. TRBJ1-1 TRBV9 TRBD1 TGTGCCAGCAGCGTAATGGACAGGGCCCAGGGGTGGGACGCTTTCTTT CASSVMDRAQGWDAFF
. TRBJ1-2 TRBV4-2 . TGTGCCAGCAGCCAAGAACACGGGAACTATGGCTACACCTTC CASSQEHGNYGYTF
. TRBJ2-3 TRBV7-6 . TGTGCCAGCAGCTTGACGGAGTATATCACAGATACGCAGTATTTT CASSLTEYITDTQYF
. TRBJ2-5 TRBV11-3 TRBD1 TGTGCCAGCAGCCTCCAGACAGGGGCGGGGGAGACCCAGTACTTC CASSLQTGAGETQYF
. TRBJ2-1 TRBV14 . TGTGCCAGCAGCCAGGGAAGGGAGACTGAGCAGTTCTTC CASSQGRETEQFF
. TRBJ1-6 TRBV6-6 . TGTGCCAGCAGCCCCGGGAGTTCACCCCTCCACTTT CASSPGSSPLHF
. TRBJ1-5 TRBV9 . TGTGCCAGCAGCGTAACATCGGGGAATCAGCCCCAGCATTTT CASSVTSGNQPQHF
. TRBJ1-2 TRBV6-5 . TGTGCCAGCACCCCCTCGGGGGACTATGGCTACACCTTC CASTPSGDYGYTF
. TRBJ2-5 TRBV19 TRBD1 TGTGCCAGTAGTACCCAACGGACAGGGTTGAAGACCCAGTACTTC CASSTQRTGLKTQYF
. TRBJ1-4 TRBV18 . TGTGCCAGCTCACCACGTGGGTCAATGTCCCAGGGGACAACTAATGAAAAACTGTTTTTT CASSPRGSMSQGTTNEKLFF
. TRBJ1-1 TRBV5-1 . TGCGCCAGCAGCTTAGACAGTGAAGCTTTCTTT CASSLDSEAFF
. TRBJ2-7 TRBV2 . TGTGCCAGCAAACCAGGGGTTTACGAGCAGTACTTC CASKPGVYEQYF
. TRBJ1-1 TRBV29-1 . TGCAGCGTTGAAAGGGGAAACATGAACACTGAAGCTTTCTTT CSVERGNMNTEAFF
. TRBJ1-4 TRBV19 . TGTGCCAGTGGCGTGAGGACAATTCCAACTAATGAAAAACTGTTTTTT CASGVRTIPTNEKLFF
. TRBJ1-1 TRBV5-8 . TGTGCCAGCCGATTCCCGACAGGCCAAGCTTTCTTT CASRFPTGQAFF
. TRBJ1-4 TRBV2 TRBD1 TGTGCCAGCAGACCTTGGACAGGGCAGGAAGAAAAACTGTTTTTT CASRPWTGQEEKLFF
. TRBJ2-3 TRBV11-2 . TGTGCCAGCAGCTTAGACGGGATGGGATCAAATACGCAGTATTTT CASSLDGMGSNTQYF
. TRBJ1-3 TRBV29-1 TRBD1 TGCAGCGTCTCCCTCCCGGGACAGGGGGTGGACACCATATATTTT CSVSLPGQGVDTIYF
. TRBJ1-3 TRBV27 TRBD1 TGTGCCAGCAGTTCCTCCGGGACAGGGGACTTTTCTGGAAACACCATATATTTT CASSSSGTGDFSGNTIYF
. TRBJ2-3 TRBV20-1 TRBD2 TGCAGTGCTAGTGCAGCGGGGGAGACTAGCACAGATACGCAGTATTTT CSASAAGETSTDTQYF
. TRBJ2-5 TRBV18 TRBD2 TGTGCCAGCTCATTCCTAGCGGGAACGTACCAAGAGACCCAGTACTTC CASSFLAGTYQETQYF
. TRBJ1-5 TRBV4-1 . TGCGCCAGCAGCCAAGCCCAAGGCGAGCGGAGAAATCAGCCCCAGCATTTT CASSQAQGERRNQPQHF
. TRBJ1-4 TRBV6-6 TRBD1 TGTGCCAGCACCCCGGGACAGCCAACAACTAATGAAAAACTGTTTTTT CASTPGQPTTNEKLFF
. TRBJ1-6 TRBV3-1/TRBV3-2 . TGTGCCAGCAGCCCGAGGACAGATTTCGGTTCACCCCTCCACTTT CASSPRTDFGSPLHF
. TRBJ1-4 TRBV9 TRBD1 TGTGCCAGCAGCGTAGATGGACAGGTCGGTGAAAAACTGTTTTTT CASSVDGQVGEKLFF
. TRBJ2-2 TRBV10-3 TRBD2 TGTGCCATCAGTGATCCCATACTAGCGGGGGACACCGGGGAGCTGTTTTTT CAISDPILAGDTGELFF
once TRBJ2-7 TRBV6-2/TRBV6-3 . TGTGCCAGCAGTTACTCGAACCCCCCAGGACTGTACTTC CASSYSNPPGLYF
. TRBJ1-2 TRBV6-1 . TGTGCCAGCAGTGATTTGAACAGGAGAGCTAACTATGGCTACACCTTC CASSDLNRRANYGYTF
. TRBJ1-5 TRBV10-3 . TGTGCCATTGGACCTGAGGGACAGCCCCAGCATTTT CAIGPEGQPQHF
. TRBJ2-1 TRBV7-3 . TGTGCCAGCAGCTTAACTCCTAGCTACAATGAGCAGTTCTTC CASSLTPSYNEQFF
. TRBJ2-2 TRBV19 TRBD1 TGTGCCAGTAGTGAAGACAGGGGTACCGGGGAGCTGTTTTTT CASSEDRGTGELFF
. TRBJ1-5 TRBV10-2 TRBD1 TGCGCCAGCAGATCGACAGGGTTGGGTCAGCCCCAGCATTTT CASRSTGLGQPQHF
. TRBJ1-1 TRBV19 TRBD1 TGTGCCAGTGTCATCAGGACAGGGTCCCCGAACACTGAAGCTTTCTTT CASVIRTGSPNTEAFF
. TRBJ1-2 TRBV19 . TGTGCCAGTACCAGGGACAATCCCGACTATGGCTACACCTTC CASTRDNPDYGYTF
. TRBJ2-5 TRBV11-3 . TGTGCCAGCACCAATATCGGGGGGCCCGCGGAGACCCAGTACTTC CASTNIGGPAETQYF
. TRBJ1-2 TRBV30 . TGTGCCTGGAGTGTCGAAGACAGCCTACTCAACTATGGCTACACCTTC CAWSVEDSLLNYGYTF
. TRBJ1-3 TRBV2 . TGTGCCACCGCCGAGGGAGAAAAGCTTGGGAACACCATATATTTT CATAEGEKLGNTIYF
. TRBJ2-2 TRBV19 . TGTGCCAGTAGTATCGTAAACACCGGGGAGCTGTTTTTT CASSIVNTGELFF
. TRBJ2-1 TRBV28 TRBD1 TGTGCCAGCACCATGGCGGGACAGGGCTACAATGAGCAGTTCTTC CASTMAGQGYNEQFF
. TRBJ1-1 TRBV6-6 . TGTGCCAGCAGTTACTCGAGTCGCACTGAAGCTTTCTTT CASSYSSRTEAFF
. TRBJ1-1 TRBV5-1 . TGCGCCAGCACCTACTCGGCCCGGGCTGAAGCTTTCTTT CASTYSARAEAFF
. TRBJ2-2 TRBV2 . TGTGCCAGCAGTGAGTCGGGGATGAACACCGGGGAGCTGTTTTTT CASSESGMNTGELFF